The 10 T cell receptor beta chains below were found in one sample sequenced in a study of cytomegalovirus exposure and HLA in healthy donors (TCRdb year 2017). The library was built by means of the immunoSEQ multiplex PCR assay. The multiplex PCR relied on a mix of 60 forward primers for TCR Vbeta segments and 13 reverse primers for TCR Jbeta segments. TCRdb provides this immuneACCESS table in a form limited to in-frame rearrangements. Some clones are lacking; in checked studies, under half of them reflect an unresolved V gene, and why the rest are absent is not known. The sample table holds around 100,000 clones, of which 55% to 65% were seen once. The top ten constitute 2.2% of the sample. The specimen was PBMCs. These receptors originate from a woman in her 30s in good health and CMV-seronegative.

The chain is built from TRBV27 and TRBJ1-5; no definite D call. The V gene's germline CDR1 is MNHEY and CDR2 SMNVEV (reference sequence). This CDR3 is 12 amino acids long. V was cut by 4 bases and J by 3 bases, with 4 bases left in between. CDR3 loop: CASSSLNQPQHF. The CDR3 nucleotides are TGTGCCAGCAGTTCACTCAATCAGCCCCAGCATTTT.

The chain recombines TRBV6-1 with TRBJ2-3, with TRBD2 matching over 9 bases. The CDR3 consists of 15 residues. The junction had 1 base not matched to a gene; V was cut back by 0 bases and J by 3 bases. Per the germline V gene, CDR1 is MNHNS and CDR2 is SASEGT. CDR3 sequence reads: CASSEAGLATDTQYF. The CDR3 DNA follows: TGTGCCAGCAGTGAAGCGGGACTAGCAACAGATACGCAGTATTTT.

This chain joins TRBV2 and TRBJ1-5; possible D gene TRBD1, 5 bases. Germline loops: CDR1 SNHLY, CDR2 FYNNEI. Trimming shortened V by 2 bases and J by 0 bases, and 11 bases separated the two germline ends. The CDR3 is made up of 16 amino acids. The CDR3 nucleotides read TGTGCCAGCAGTGAACAGGGATATGTTAGCAATCAGCCCCAGCATTTT. It specifies CASSEQGYVSNQPQHF.

This clone showed up just a few times. The chain has TRBV29-1 and TRBJ2-1; TRBD2 aligns across 7 bases. Per the germline V gene, CDR1 is SQVTM and CDR2 is ANQGSEA. Germline trimming cut 7 bases from V and 8 bases from J; bases unmatched to any gene: 14. This CDR3 spans 14 amino acids. The CDR3 sequence: CSAPRAGEGYEQFF. For the CDR3, the DNA is TGCAGCGCGCCTCGGGCGGGAGAAGGCTATGAGCAGTTCTTC.

This chain joins TRBV29-1 and TRBJ1-2; TRBD1 agrees at 10 bases. The CDR3 is 13 residues long. Germline-derived CDR1 and CDR2 are SQVTM and ANQGSEA. J lost 5 bases, V lost 7 bases, and 7 bases had no gene match. The CDR3 bases are TGCAGCGGGGGACAGGGGATAGGTTATGGCTACACCTTC. Protein product: CSGGQGIGYGYTF. The full variable domain, completed using reference TRBV29-1 and TRBJ1-2, is SAVISQKPSRDICQRGTSLTIQCQVDSQVTMMFWYRQQPGQSLTLIATANQGSEATYESGFVIDKFPISRPNLTFSTLTVSNMSPEDSSIYLCSGGQGIGYGYTFGSGTRLTVV.

The chain joins TRBV9 to TRBJ2-3; weak D call: TRBD1 (6 bases). Germline V lookup: CDR1 SGDLS, CDR2 YYNGEE. Deletions cut 2 bases from V and 2 bases from J, with 15 bases between. The CDR3 is 16 residues long. The CDR3 reads CASSVYSGQSTDTQYF. DNA of the CDR3: TGTGCCAGCAGCGTCTATTCGGGACAATCCACAGATACGCAGTATTTT. The entire variable domain, with the rest obtained from reference TRBV9 and TRBJ2-3, is as follows: DSGVTQTPKHLITATGQRVTLRCSPRSGDLSVYWYQQSLDQGLQFLIQYYNGEERAKGNILERFSAQQFPDLHSELNLSSLELGDSALYFCASSVYSGQSTDTQYFGPGTRLTVL.

The genes are TRBV6-5 and TRBJ1-6; a weak D match, TRBD1 (6 bases). This CDR3 has 15 amino acids. Between the trimmed V and J ends, which lost 8 bases and 3 bases, there was a span of 14 bases. Germline V lookup: CDR1 MNHEY, CDR2 SVGAGI. The CDR3 sequence: CASDSTGLYNSPLHF. The CDR3 DNA reads TGTGCCAGCGATTCGACAGGACTCTATAATTCACCCCTCCACTTT.

This rearrangement joins TRBV27 to TRBJ2-7; 7 bases are shared with TRBD2. Losses at the gene ends were 5 bases for V and 6 bases for J; bases not matched to a gene: 7. The CDR3 is 13 amino acids. Germline V lookup: CDR1 MNHEY, CDR2 SMNVEV (reference sequence). In nucleotides, the CDR3 is TGTGCCAGCAGTCCCCTGGGGAGGGCCGAGCAGTACTTC. It yields the protein CASSPLGRAEQYF.

The chain couples TRBV27 to TRBJ2-7; D perhaps matches TRBD2 (6 bases). Trimming took 6 bases from V and 4 from J, leaving 22 bases between them. CDR3 size: 16 residues. The V gene's germline CDR1 is MNHEY and CDR2 SMNVEV (reference sequence). This CDR3 is CASSQASVLKGYEQYF. CDR3 nucleotides: TGTGCCAGCAGCCAGGCTAGCGTACTAAAAGGGTACGAGCAGTACTTC.

V usage is TRBV11-2 and J usage is TRBJ1-2, with 7 bases matching TRBD1. CDR1 and CDR2 (germline): SGHAT, FQNNGV. Trimming took 5 bases from V and 6 from J; bases not matched to a gene: 9. CDR3 length: 14 amino acids. DNA for the CDR3: TGTGCCAGCAGCGCATACAGGGGCTTCCATGGCTACACCTTC. Translation: CASSAYRGFHGYTF.